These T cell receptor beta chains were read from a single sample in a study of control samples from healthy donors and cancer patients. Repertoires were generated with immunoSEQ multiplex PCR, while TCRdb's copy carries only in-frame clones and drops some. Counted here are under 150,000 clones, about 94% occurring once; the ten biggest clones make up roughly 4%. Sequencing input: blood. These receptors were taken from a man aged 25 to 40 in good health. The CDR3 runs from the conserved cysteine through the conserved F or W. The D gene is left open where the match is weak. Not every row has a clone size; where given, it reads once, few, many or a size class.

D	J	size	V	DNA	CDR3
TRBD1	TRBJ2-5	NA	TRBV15	TGTGCCACCAGCTCACGCTACAGGGGGAAGTACCAAGAGACCCAGTACTTC	CATSSRYRGKYQETQYF
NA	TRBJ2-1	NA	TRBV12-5	TGTGCTAGTGGTTCCGGTGGTGAGCAGTTCTTC	CASGSGGEQFF
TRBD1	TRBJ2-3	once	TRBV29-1	TGCAGCTCCTCTCAGGGGGCCGCAGGAGATACGCAGTATTTT	CSSSQGAAGDTQYF
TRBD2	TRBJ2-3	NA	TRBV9	TGTGCCAGCAGCTTCGGAGGGACTAACACAGATACGCAGTATTTT	CASSFGGTNTDTQYF
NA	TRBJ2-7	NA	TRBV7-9	TGTGCCAGCAGCTCCCAAGCACCATCAGGACGGAACGAGCAGTACTTC	CASSSQAPSGRNEQYF
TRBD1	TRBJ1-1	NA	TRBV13	TGTGCCAGCAGCTTGAATACCGGGACAGCAGAAGCTTTCTTT	CASSLNTGTAEAFF
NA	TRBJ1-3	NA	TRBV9	TGTGCCAGCAGCGTCCAGGGCTATACTGGAAACACCATATATTTT	CASSVQGYTGNTIYF
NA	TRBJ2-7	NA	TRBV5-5	TGTGCCAGCAGCTTGGAAGGTCTCTCCTACGAGCAGTACTTC	CASSLEGLSYEQYF
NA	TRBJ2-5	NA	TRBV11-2	TGTGCCAGCGCATCGGGGACCCAGTACTTC	CASASGTQYF
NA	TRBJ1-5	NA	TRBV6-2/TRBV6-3	TGTGCCAGCAGCCTGCAGGGAGGTAGCAATCAGCCCCAGCATTTT	CASSLQGGSNQPQHF
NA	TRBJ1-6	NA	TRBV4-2	TGTGCCAGCAGCCAAGATCTCGGCAGGCATTCACCCCTCCACTTT	CASSQDLGRHSPLHF
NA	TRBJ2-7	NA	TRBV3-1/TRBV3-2	TGTGCCAGCAGCCCCCGGGCCCCGGGCGAGCAGTACTTC	CASSPRAPGEQYF
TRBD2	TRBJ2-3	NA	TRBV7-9	TGTGCCAGCACCCTTAGCGGGGGGCCCGCTATTAAAGCCGCGGACTTTCCGCAGTATTTT	CASTLSGGPAIKAADFPQYF
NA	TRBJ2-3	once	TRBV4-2	TGTGCCAGCAGCCAAGTTGAGGGTGCAGGGGATACGCAGTATTTT	CASSQVEGAGDTQYF
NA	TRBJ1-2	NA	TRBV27	TGTGCCAGCAGTTTAGAGGGTGAGGGGAACTATGGCTACACCTTC	CASSLEGEGNYGYTF
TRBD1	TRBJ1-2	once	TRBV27	TGTGCCAGCAGCTATCAGGGGGCGAGTGTCTATGGCTACACCTTC	CASSYQGASVYGYTF
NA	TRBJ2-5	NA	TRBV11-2	TGTGCCAGCAGCCAAGGGGACACCTCAGGAGGGACCCAGTACTTC	CASSQGDTSGGTQYF
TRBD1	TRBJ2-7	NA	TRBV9	TGTGCCAGCAGCACACGACAGGGGAGGAGCGAGCAGTACTTC	CASSTRQGRSEQYF
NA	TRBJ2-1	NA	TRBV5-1	TGCGCCAGCAGCTTAAGAGGACCAGACTACAATGAGCAGTTCTTC	CASSLRGPDYNEQFF
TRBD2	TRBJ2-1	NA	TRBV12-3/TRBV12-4	TGTGCCAGCAGGGGGACTAGCCTCGATGAGCAGTTCTTC	CASRGTSLDEQFF
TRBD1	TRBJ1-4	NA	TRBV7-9	TGTGCCAGCAGCTTGCCAGGGGGAGGAAAACTGTTTTTT	CASSLPGGGKLFF
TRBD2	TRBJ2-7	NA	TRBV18	TGTGCCAGCTCACCACCGGGGAGGGCTGGCTACGAGCAGTACTTC	CASSPPGRAGYEQYF
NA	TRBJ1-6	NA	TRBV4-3	TGCGCCAGCAGCCAGACATTCGGGTCACCCCTCCACTTT	CASSQTFGSPLHF